Below, 3 T cell receptor beta chains from the same sample are listed, as sequenced in a study of blood T cell repertoires in COVID-19. Clones were read by immunoSEQ multiplex PCR, and TCRdb kept only the in-frame ones, dropping some. This table has roughly 100,000 clones, around nine tenths appearing once. The sequenced material came from peripheral blood. Receptors were obtained from a woman aged 50 to 65 in a cohort sampled during active COVID-19.

This clone came up once. The chain recombines TRBV6-5 with TRBJ1-1, with 9 bases matching TRBD1. This CDR3 has 14 residues. Germline loops: CDR1 MNHEY, CDR2 SVGAGI. The V and J ends lost 7 bases and 11 bases, in that order; junction bases with no gene match: 14. As DNA, the CDR3 is TGTGCCAGCATGGGGACAGGGAGGTTTCTAGGGGCTTTCTTT. Translation: CASMGTGRFLGAFF.

The chain recombines TRBV11-2 with TRBJ2-7; D is perhaps TRBD1 (5 bases). CDR1 is SGHAT, CDR2 FQNNGV, per germline. V was cut by 5 bases and J by 4 bases, with 24 bases left in between. The CDR3 is made up of 17 amino acids. The CDR3 loop reads CASSHILVRRGRYEQYF. CDR3 in DNA: TGTGCCAGCAGCCACATCTTGGTCCGTAGGGGCCGGTACGAGCAGTACTTC.

V is TRBV20-1 and J is TRBJ1-2; tentative D call: TRBD1 (6 bases). The germline V gene has CDR1 DFQATT and CDR2 SNEGSKA (reference sequence). V lost 1 base and J lost 10, with 10 bases in between. The CDR3 has 11 amino acids. CDR3 sequence reads: CSARGQATYTF. As DNA, the CDR3 is TGCAGTGCTAGAGGACAGGCCACCTACACCTTC.